The entry below describes one TCR beta chain. V was pared by 6 bases and J by 2 bases, with 8 bases between. The CDR3 length is 13 residues. Germline V CDR1 and CDR2: MNHEY, SVGAGI. Without sorting, samples used tens of millions of PBMCs for genomic DNA. DNA from unsorted PBMC was sequenced on ten immunoSEQ deep assay plates. Sequencing used immunoSEQ multiplex PCR; TCRdb keeps in-frame clones, though not all of them. The sample includes about half a million clones, 70% to 80% of them seen just once. The data originate from a study of shared clonotypes between healthy human individuals. The clonotype was recovered from a woman in her thirties or forties in good health. Some clones in this sample may be carry-over from other donors' samples. J is TRBJ1-3 and V is TRBV6-5; D not resolved. The sequenced sample was PBMCs. The CDR3 nucleotides are TGTGCCAGCAGCACAAACGCTGGAAACACCATATATTTT. This encodes CASSTNAGNTIYF.